The rows below give T cell receptor beta chains drawn from one sample of a study of CD8 T cells in Susac syndrome. TCRdb reprocessed the immunoSEQ multiplex PCR reads via MiXCR and lists one record per CDR3 protein. The table has 150,000 to 200,000 distinct CDR3 sequences, roughly 95% seen once. Sequencing was performed on CD4+ T cells from PBMCs. The receptors were sampled from a human donor in good health. Both conserved end residues are part of each CDR3. A D gene is named only where the DNA matches it firmly. Expanded clones get a size class; other rows say once, few or many, or leave the size out.

>-|TRBJ1-1|-|TRBV12-5
TGTGCTAGTGGTTTGGGCTCGACAGCTAAGAACACTGAAGCTTTCTTT
CASGLGSTAKNTEAFF
>-|TRBJ2-2|-|TRBV5-1
TGCGCCAGCAGGGCAGTGTCCGGGGAGCTGTTTTTT
CASRAVSGELFF
>-|TRBJ1-1|-|TRBV5-1
TGCGCCAGCAGCTTTTCTGTGTTTGTAAGCAACACTGAAGCTTTCTTT
CASSFSVFVSNTEAFF
>once|TRBJ2-2|-|TRBV29-1
TGCAGCGTAGGCAAGGGGAACACCGGGGAGCTGTTTTTT
CSVGKGNTGELFF
>-|TRBJ2-3|TRBD2|TRBV27
TGTGCCAGCAGTCAACTAGCGGGATTCAAAGATACGCAGTATTTT
CASSQLAGFKDTQYF
>-|TRBJ1-1|TRBD1|TRBV11-3
TGTGCCAGCAGCTCCGGACTACAGGGGGCTGAAGCTTTCTTT
CASSSGLQGAEAFF
>-|TRBJ2-3|-|TRBV30
TGTGCCTGGAGTGAGGGCACAGATACGCAGTATTTT
CAWSEGTDTQYF
>-|TRBJ2-5|-|TRBV7-9
TGTGCCAGCAGCTTAGCCGGGGATTTGGGGACCCAGTACTTC
CASSLAGDLGTQYF
>-|TRBJ2-2|-|TRBV30
TGTGCCTGGAGTGTACGGGGAGGCATGGGAACCGGGGAGCTGTTTTTT
CAWSVRGGMGTGELFF
>-|TRBJ2-6|-|TRBV30
TGTGCCTGGAGTATCGGAGGTGGGGCCAACGTCCTGACTTTC
CAWSIGGGANVLTF
>-|TRBJ2-7|-|TRBV29-1
TGCAGCGTTGCAGGGTTAAGGTCGGGGGAGCAGTACTTC
CSVAGLRSGEQYF
>-|TRBJ1-2|-|TRBV25-1
TGTGCCAGCACCACCACCGGGAGGGAAGGCTACACCTTC
CASTTTGREGYTF
>-|TRBJ1-5|-|TRBV12-3/TRBV12-4
TGTGCCATCTCGAAGCAACTAAATCAGCCCCAGCATTTT
CAISKQLNQPQHF
>-|TRBJ2-6|-|TRBV29-1
TGCAGCGTTGAAGGTGGGGTATTTGGGGCCAACGTCCTGACTTTC
CSVEGGVFGANVLTF
>once|TRBJ1-3|-|TRBV20-1
TGCAGTGCTAGCACTGACTCTGGAAACACCATATATTTT
CSASTDSGNTIYF
>-|TRBJ2-1|TRBD2|TRBV4-2
TGTGCCAGCAGCCAAGATCTAGCGGGAGACCAGTTCTTC
CASSQDLAGDQFF
>-|TRBJ2-1|TRBD2|TRBV20-1
TGCAGTACTAGCGGGAGAGGGGACAATGAGCAGTTCTTC
CSTSGRGDNEQFF
>-|TRBJ2-7|-|TRBV7-9
TGTGCCAGCAGCATACAGGCTACGCGCTCCTACGAGCAGTACTTC
CASSIQATRSYEQYF
>-|TRBJ2-3|-|TRBV19
TGTGCCACCTCGAGTAGAGGTGACACAGATACGCAGTATTTT
CATSSRGDTDTQYF
>-|TRBJ2-3|TRBD2|TRBV29-1
TGCAGCGTTGATCCGAGCGGGGCACGGGATACGCAGTATTTT
CSVDPSGARDTQYF
>-|TRBJ2-7|-|TRBV28
TGTGCCAGCAGTCTAAGGTTGAAGTCGCAGCAGTACTTC
CASSLRLKSQQYF
>once|TRBJ2-3|TRBD2|TRBV29-1
TGCAGCGTTGGCGGGAGGGCGACAGATACGCAGTATTTT
CSVGGRATDTQYF
>-|TRBJ1-2|-|TRBV2
TGTGCCAGCAATGCAGGGTCCCTAACTAACTATGGCTACACCTTC
CASNAGSLTNYGYTF
>-|TRBJ2-2|-|TRBV7-3
TGTGCCAGCAGCCCCTTCGCAGGTGGGGCCGGGGAGCTGTTTTTT
CASSPFAGGAGELFF
>-|TRBJ2-1|TRBD2|TRBV29-1
TGCAGCGTTCCCGGGACTAGATCCAATGAGCAGTTCTTC
CSVPGTRSNEQFF
>-|TRBJ2-7|-|TRBV20-1
TGCAGTGCTAGAGGAGACACGTCTACGTGGGAGCAGTACTTC
CSARGDTSTWEQYF
>-|TRBJ2-7|TRBD1|TRBV28
TGTGCCAGCAGTGATCCCGACAGGGTAAGGTTCTCCTACGAGCAGTACTTC
CASSDPDRVRFSYEQYF
>-|TRBJ2-2|-|TRBV30
TGTGCCTGGAGGGGACCCAACACCGGGGAGCTGTTTTTT
CAWRGPNTGELFF
>-|TRBJ2-1|-|TRBV30
TGTGCCTGGACTCGGGGGACCGAGCAGTTCTTC
CAWTRGTEQFF
>-|TRBJ1-2|-|TRBV20-1
TGCAGTGCTAGCCCGGGGGCGGGTTATGGCTACACCTTC
CSASPGAGYGYTF
>-|TRBJ2-1|TRBD2|TRBV30
TGTGCCTGGACCCGTGGGACTAGCGGGAGAAATGAGCAGTTCTTC
CAWTRGTSGRNEQFF
>-|TRBJ2-7|-|TRBV20-1
TGCAGTGCTGAGGGGAGCAACGAGCAGTACTTC
CSAEGSNEQYF
>-|TRBJ2-3|-|TRBV24-1
TGTGCCACCAGAGGGGCCGGGGATACGCAGTATTTT
CATRGAGDTQYF
>-|TRBJ2-7|TRBD2|TRBV20-1
TGCAGTGCTCCGGAGCGGGGGAGCTCCTACGAGCAGTACTTC
CSAPERGSSYEQYF
>-|TRBJ2-1|-|TRBV20-1
TGCAGTGCAAGGGGTCTAATTGTCCATGAGCAGTTCTTC
CSARGLIVHEQFF
>-|TRBJ2-2|-|TRBV24-1
TGTGCCACCAGTGATTCGTACGGGGAGCTGTTTTTT
CATSDSYGELFF
>-|TRBJ1-2|-|TRBV29-1
TGCAGCGTTGAGGGCCAGGCCAGAAATTATGGCTACACCTTC
CSVEGQARNYGYTF
>-|TRBJ1-1|-|TRBV12-3/TRBV12-4
TGTGCCAGCAGCTTCCATGACAAGAACACTGAAGCTTTCTTT
CASSFHDKNTEAFF
>once|TRBJ2-1|-|TRBV3-1
TGTGCCAGCAGCCCGACCCCCTGGAATGAGCAGTTCTTC
CASSPTPWNEQFF
>-|TRBJ1-5|-|TRBV24-1
TGTGCCACCAGTGATTTGGAACAGCCCCAGCATTTT
CATSDLEQPQHF
>-|TRBJ2-5|-|TRBV20-1
TGCAGTGCTAGAGGATTCGGGACCCAAGAGACCCAGTACTTC
CSARGFGTQETQYF
>-|TRBJ2-1|-|TRBV7-9
TGTGCCAGCCCCAGTGAGGGAGGCATCAATGAGCAGTTCTTC
CASPSEGGINEQFF
>-|TRBJ2-5|-|TRBV19
TGTGCCAGTAGTTACCGGGGTGAGACCCAGTACTTC
CASSYRGETQYF
>-|TRBJ2-6|-|TRBV7-2
TGTGCCAGCAGCTGGGGACATTACTCTGGGGCCAACGTCCTGACTTTC
CASSWGHYSGANVLTF